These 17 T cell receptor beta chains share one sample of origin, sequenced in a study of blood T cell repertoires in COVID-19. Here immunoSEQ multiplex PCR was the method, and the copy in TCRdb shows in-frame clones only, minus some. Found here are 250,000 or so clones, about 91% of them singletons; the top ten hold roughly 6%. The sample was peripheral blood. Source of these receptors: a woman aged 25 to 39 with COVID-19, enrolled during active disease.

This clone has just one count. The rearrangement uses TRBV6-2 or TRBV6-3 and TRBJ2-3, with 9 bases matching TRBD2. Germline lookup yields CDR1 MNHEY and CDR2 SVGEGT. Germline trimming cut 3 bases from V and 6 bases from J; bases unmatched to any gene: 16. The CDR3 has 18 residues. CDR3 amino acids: CASSYPPDSGGLGDTQYF. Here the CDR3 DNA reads TGTGCCAGCAGTTATCCTCCGGATAGCGGGGGCCTCGGGGATACGCAGTATTTT.

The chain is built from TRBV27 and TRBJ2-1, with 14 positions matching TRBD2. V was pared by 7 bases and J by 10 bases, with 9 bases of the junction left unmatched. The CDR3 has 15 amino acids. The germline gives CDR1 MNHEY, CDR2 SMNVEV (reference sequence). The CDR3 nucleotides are TGTGCCAGCACCTGGGGACTAGCGGGGGTCCGGGAGCAGTTCTTC. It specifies CASTWGLAGVREQFF.

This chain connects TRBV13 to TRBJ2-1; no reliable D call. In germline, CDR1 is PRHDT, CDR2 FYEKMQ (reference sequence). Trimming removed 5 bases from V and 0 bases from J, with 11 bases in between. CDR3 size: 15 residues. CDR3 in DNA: TGTGCCAGCAGCGCCGGTGATATCTCCTACAATGAGCAGTTCTTC. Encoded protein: CASSAGDISYNEQFF.

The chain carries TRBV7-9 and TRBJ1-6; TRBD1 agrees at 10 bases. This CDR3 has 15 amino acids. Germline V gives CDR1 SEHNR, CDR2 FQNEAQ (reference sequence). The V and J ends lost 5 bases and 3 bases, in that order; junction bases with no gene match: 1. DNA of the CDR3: TGTGCCAGCAGCCGGGACAGGGGCTATAATTCACCCCTCCACTTT. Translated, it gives CASSRDRGYNSPLHF.

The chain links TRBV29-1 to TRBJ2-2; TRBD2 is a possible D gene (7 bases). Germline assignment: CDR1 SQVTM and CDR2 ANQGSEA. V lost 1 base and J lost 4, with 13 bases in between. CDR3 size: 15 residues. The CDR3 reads CSVEGGGSTTGELFF. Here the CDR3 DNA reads TGCAGCGTTGAAGGGGGGGGCAGTACCACCGGGGAGCTGTTTTTT.

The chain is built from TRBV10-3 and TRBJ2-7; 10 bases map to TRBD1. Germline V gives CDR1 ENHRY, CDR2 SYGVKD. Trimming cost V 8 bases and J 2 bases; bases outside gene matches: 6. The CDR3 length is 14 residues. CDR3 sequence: CAIGTGQGTYEQYF. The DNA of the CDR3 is TGTGCCATCGGAACGGGACAGGGGACCTACGAGCAGTACTTC.

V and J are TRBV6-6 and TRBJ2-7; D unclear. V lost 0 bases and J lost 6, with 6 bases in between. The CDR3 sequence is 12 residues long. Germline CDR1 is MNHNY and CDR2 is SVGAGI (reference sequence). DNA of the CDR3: TGTGCCAGCAGTTACTCGCGATCCGAGCAGTACGTC. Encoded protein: CASSYSRSEQYV.

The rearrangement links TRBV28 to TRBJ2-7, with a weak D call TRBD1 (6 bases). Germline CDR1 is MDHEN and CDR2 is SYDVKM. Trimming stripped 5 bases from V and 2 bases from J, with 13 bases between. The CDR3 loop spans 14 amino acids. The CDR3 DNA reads TGTGCCAGCAGTACGTGGACAGACACCTACGAGCAGTACTTC. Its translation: CASSTWTDTYEQYF.

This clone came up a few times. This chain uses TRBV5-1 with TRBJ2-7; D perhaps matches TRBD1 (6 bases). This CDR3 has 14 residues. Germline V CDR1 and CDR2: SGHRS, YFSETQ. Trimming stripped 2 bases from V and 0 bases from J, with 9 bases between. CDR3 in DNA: TGCGCCAGCAGCTTTCGGACAGCCTCCTACGAGCAGTACTTC. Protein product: CASSFRTASYEQYF.

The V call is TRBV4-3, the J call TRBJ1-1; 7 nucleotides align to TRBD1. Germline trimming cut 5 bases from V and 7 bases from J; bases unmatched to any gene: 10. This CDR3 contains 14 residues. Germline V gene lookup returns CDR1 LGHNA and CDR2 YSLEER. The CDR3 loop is CASSSPDREDEAFF. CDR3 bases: TGCGCCAGCAGCTCTCCCGACAGGGAGGATGAAGCTTTCTTT.

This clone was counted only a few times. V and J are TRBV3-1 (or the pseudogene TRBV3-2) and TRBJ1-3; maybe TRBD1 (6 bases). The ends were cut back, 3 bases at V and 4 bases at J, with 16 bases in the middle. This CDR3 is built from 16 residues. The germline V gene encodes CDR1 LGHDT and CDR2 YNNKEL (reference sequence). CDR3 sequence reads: CASSQGRGAQGNTIYF. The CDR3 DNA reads TGTGCCAGCAGCCAGGGACGGGGGGCGCAGGGAAACACCATATATTTT.

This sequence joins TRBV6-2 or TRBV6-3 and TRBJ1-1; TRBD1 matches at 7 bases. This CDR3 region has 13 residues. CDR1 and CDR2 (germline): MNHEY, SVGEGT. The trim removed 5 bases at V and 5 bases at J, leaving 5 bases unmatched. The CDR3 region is CASSRQGRTEAFF. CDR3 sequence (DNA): TGTGCCAGCAGTCGACAGGGTAGGACTGAAGCTTTCTTT.

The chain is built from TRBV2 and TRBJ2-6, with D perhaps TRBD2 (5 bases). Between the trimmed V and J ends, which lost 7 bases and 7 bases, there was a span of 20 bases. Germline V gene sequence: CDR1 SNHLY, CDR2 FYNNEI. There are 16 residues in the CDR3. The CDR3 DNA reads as TGTGCCAGCACCGAAGGAGGCCAGTTGCTTGCCAACGTCCTGACTTTC. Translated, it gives CASTEGGQLLANVLTF.

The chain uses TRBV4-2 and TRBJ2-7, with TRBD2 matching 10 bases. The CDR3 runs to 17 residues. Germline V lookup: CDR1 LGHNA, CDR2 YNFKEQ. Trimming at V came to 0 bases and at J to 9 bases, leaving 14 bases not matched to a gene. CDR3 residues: CASSQDLWTSGSTGQYF. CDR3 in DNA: TGTGCCAGCAGCCAAGATCTATGGACTAGCGGCTCTACGGGGCAGTACTTC.

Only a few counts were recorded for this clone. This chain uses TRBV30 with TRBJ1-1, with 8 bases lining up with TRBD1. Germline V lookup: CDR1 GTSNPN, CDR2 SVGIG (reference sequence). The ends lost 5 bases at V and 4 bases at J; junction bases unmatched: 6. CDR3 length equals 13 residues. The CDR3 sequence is CAWAGQGGTEAFF. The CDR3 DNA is TGTGCCTGGGCTGGACAGGGTGGCACTGAAGCTTTCTTT.

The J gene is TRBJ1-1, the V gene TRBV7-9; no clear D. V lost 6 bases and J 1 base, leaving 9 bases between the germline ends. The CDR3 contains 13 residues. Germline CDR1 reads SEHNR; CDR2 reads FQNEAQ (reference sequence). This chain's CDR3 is CASRLEGNTEAFF. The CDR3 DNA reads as TGTGCCAGCAGACTCGAGGGGAACACTGAAGCTTTCTTT.

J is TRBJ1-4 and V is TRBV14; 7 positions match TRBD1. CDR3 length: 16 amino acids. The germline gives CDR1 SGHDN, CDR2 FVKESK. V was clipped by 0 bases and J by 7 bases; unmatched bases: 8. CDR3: CASSQDRGYAREKLFF. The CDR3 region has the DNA TGTGCCAGCAGCCAAGACAGGGGGTATGCGCGTGAAAAACTGTTTTTT.